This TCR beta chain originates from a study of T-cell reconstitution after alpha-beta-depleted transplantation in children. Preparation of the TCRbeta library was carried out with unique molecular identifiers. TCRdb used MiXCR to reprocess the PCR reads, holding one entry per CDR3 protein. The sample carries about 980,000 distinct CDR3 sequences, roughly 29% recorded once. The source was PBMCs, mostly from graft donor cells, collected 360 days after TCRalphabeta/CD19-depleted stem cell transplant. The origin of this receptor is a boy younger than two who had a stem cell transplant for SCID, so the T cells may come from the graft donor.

The CDR3 nucleotides are TGTGCCAGCAGCCCCCCCGGGGCAAGAGGGAATGAGCAGTTCTTC. The encoded protein is CASSPPGARGNEQFF. The genes are TRBV11-2 and TRBJ2-1; TRBD1 or TRBD2 may be the D gene (5 bases each). This CDR3 region has 15 residues. CDR1 is SGHAT, CDR2 FQNNGV, per germline. Trimming took off 5 bases at V and 7 bases at J, with 18 bases between the two ends.